The clone carrying this T cell receptor (beta chain) was detected once. Its antigen is unidentified. The CDR3 spans 13 residues. Germline assignment: CDR1 MNHNY and CDR2 SVGAGI (reference sequence). Trimming at V came to 6 bases and at J to 5 bases, leaving 5 bases not matched to a gene. This specimen belongs to a study of cytomegalovirus exposure and HLA in healthy donors. Findings and limits, study-wide: Within an earlier analysis, most TCR beta V segments proved productive either about 90% or about 30% of the time.

60 Vbeta and 13 Jbeta primers were used in PCR. The protocol was immunoSEQ multiplex PCR, while the TCRdb copy is restricted to in-frame clones and leaves out a portion. The table includes about 150,000 clones, around 79% detected once. The TCR was taken from a young man in good health and CMV-seronegative. The rearrangement links TRBV6-6 to TRBJ2-5; 8 positions agree with TRBD1. Sequencing was carried out using PBMCs. CDR3 in amino acids: CASRLTGAETQYF. The DNA for the CDR3 is TGTGCCAGCAGGCTGACAGGGGCTGAGACCCAGTACTTC.